This T cell receptor (beta chain) was identified in a study of sequential checkpoint blockade in melanoma. Deletions cut 9 bases from V and 3 bases from J, with 16 bases between. Looked up from germline, CDR1 is SGDLS and CDR2 is YYNGEE. The CDR3 is made up of 15 amino acids. The repertoire was sequenced with immunoSEQ multiplex PCR; TCRdb's copy has only in-frame clones and lacks some. The sample carries some 3,700 clones, roughly a fifth recorded once. Described treatment: randomized to nivolumab then ipilimumab (arm A) or the reverse (arm B). Patients had received no earlier DNA-damaging chemotherapy.

The TCR sequence derives from a human patient with melanoma. Some clones in this sample may be carry-over from other donors' samples. Sequencing used tumor tissue (inferred from file names), obtained from a patient given nivolumab and ipilimumab in sequence. The chain uses TRBV9 and TRBJ1-6, with D perhaps matching TRBD1 (5 bases). The CDR3 sequence is CANSRVGGYNSPLHF. The CDR3 coding sequence is TGTGCCAACTCCAGGGTGGGGGGCTATAATTCACCCCTCCACTTT.